This T cell receptor beta chain derives from a study of blood T cell repertoires in COVID-19. The V and J ends lost 2 bases and 4 bases respectively, with 15 bases between them. This CDR3 is built from 15 residues. The V gene's germline CDR1 is KGHSH and CDR2 LQKENI. Original analysis: The assay estimated nucleated cells by amplifying reference gene primers. Profiling relied on immunoSEQ multiplex PCR, and the TCRdb table lists in-frame clones only, not all of them. That table gives V, J and clone size, and the DNA gave D and trimming. The profile shows some 100,000 clones, around nine tenths of them singletons.

This sequence was found in an elderly woman with active COVID-19. The rearrangement links TRBV18 to TRBJ2-7; D gene unclear. The sample consisted of peripheral blood. DNA for the CDR3: TGTGCCAGCTCACCAATGCGGTCGCATCTGTACGAGCAGTACTTC. Encoded protein: CASSPMRSHLYEQYF.